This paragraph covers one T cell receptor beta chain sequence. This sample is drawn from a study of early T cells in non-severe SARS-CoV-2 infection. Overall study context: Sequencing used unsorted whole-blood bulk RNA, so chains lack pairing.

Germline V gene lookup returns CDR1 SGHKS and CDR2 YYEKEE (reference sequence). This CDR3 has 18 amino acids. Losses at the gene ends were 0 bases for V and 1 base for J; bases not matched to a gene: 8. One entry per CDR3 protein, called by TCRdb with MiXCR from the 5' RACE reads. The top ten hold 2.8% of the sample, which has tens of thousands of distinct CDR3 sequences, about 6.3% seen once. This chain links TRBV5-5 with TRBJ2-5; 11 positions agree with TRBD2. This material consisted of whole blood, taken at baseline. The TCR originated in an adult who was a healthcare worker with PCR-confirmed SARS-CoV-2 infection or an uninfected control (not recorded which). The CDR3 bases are TGTGCCAGCAGCTTGGGGACAGGGACTAGCGGACCCCAAGAGACCCAGTACTTC. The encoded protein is CASSLGTGTSGPQETQYF. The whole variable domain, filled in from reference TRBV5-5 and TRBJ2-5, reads DAGVTQSPTHLIKTRGQQVTLRCSPISGHKSVSWYQQVLGQGPQFIFQYYEKEERGRGNFPDRFSARQFPNYSSELNVNALLLGDSALYLCASSLGTGTSGPQETQYFGPGTRLLVL.